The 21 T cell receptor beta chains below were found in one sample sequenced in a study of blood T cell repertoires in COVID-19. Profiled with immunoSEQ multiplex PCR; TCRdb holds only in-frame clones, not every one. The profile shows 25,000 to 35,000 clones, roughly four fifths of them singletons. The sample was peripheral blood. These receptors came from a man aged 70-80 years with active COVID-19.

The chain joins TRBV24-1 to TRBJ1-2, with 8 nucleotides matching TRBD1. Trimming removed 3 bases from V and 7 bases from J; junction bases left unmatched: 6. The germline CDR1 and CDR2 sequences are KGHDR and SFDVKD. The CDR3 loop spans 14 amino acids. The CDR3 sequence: CATSDPGQGGGYTF. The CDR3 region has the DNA TGTGCCACCAGTGATCCTGGACAGGGAGGTGGCTACACCTTC.

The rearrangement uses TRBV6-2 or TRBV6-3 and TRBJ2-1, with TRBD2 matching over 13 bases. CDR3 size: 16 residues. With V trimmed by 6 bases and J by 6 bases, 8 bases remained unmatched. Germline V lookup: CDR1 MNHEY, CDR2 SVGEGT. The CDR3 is CASSPSRLAGGNEQFF. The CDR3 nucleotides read TGTGCCAGCAGCCCGTCCAGACTAGCGGGGGGCAATGAGCAGTTCTTC.

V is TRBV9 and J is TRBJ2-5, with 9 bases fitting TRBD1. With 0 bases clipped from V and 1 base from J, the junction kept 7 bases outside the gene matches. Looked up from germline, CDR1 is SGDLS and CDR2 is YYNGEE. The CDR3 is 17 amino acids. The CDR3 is CASSVALWGQGQETQYF. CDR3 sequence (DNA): TGTGCCAGCAGCGTAGCTCTGTGGGGACAGGGCCAAGAGACCCAGTACTTC.

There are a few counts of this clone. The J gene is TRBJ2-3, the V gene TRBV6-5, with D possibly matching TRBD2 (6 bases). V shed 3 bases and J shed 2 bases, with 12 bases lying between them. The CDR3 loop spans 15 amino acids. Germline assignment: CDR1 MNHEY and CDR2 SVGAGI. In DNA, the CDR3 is TGTGCCAGCAGTTATCGGGGGTCCTTCACAGATACGCAGTATTTT. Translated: CASSYRGSFTDTQYF.

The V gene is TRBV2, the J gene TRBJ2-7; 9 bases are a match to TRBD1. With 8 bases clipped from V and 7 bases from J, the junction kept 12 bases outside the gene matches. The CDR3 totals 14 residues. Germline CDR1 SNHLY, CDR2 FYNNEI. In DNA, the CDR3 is TGTGCCAGCGGGGGACAGGGCGGCGGGTGGGAGCAGTACTTC. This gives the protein CASGGQGGGWEQYF.

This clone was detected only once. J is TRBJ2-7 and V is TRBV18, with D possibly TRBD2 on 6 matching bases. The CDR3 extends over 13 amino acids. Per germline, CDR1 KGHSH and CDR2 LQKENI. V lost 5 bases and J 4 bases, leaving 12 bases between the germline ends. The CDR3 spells CASSGGERYEQYF. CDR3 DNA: TGTGCCAGCTCAGGCGGGGAAAGGTACGAGCAGTACTTC.

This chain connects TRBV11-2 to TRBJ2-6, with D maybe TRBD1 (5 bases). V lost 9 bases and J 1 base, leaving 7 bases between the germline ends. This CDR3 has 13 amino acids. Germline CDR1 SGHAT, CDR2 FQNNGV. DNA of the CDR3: TGTGCCAGAGGGGTTTCTGGGGCCAACGTCCTGACTTTC. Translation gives CARGVSGANVLTF.

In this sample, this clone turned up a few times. Written as DNA, the CDR3 is TGTGCCAGCAGTCTTAAAAGGAGGACTAGCGGGAGGGCCGGGATCTACGAGCAGTACTTC. The encoded protein is CASSLKRRTSGRAGIYEQYF. The V call is TRBV3-1 (or the pseudogene TRBV3-2), the J call TRBJ2-7, with TRBD2 identical over 15 bases. Germline V gives CDR1 LGHDT, CDR2 YNNKEL (reference sequence). This CDR3 region has 20 residues. V was pared by 6 bases and J by 3 bases, with 18 bases of the junction left unmatched.

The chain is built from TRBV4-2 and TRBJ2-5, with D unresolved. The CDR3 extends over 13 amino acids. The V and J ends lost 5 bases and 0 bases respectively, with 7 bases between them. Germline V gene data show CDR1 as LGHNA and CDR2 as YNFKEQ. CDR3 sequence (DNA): TGTGCCAGCAGCATCCAGAACCAAGAGACCCAGTACTTC. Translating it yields CASSIQNQETQYF.

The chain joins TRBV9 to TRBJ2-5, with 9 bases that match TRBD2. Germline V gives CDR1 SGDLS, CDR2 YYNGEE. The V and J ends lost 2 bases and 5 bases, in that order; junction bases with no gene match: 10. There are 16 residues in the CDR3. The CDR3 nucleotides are TGTGCCAGCAGCGTGTTTCCAGCGGGGGGACAGGAGACCCAGTACTTC. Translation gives CASSVFPAGGQETQYF. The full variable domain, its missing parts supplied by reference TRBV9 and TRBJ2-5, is DSGVTQTPKHLITATGQRVTLRCSPRSGDLSVYWYQQSLDQGLQFLIQYYNGEERAKGNILERFSAQQFPDLHSELNLSSLELGDSALYFCASSVFPAGGQETQYFGPGTRLLVL.

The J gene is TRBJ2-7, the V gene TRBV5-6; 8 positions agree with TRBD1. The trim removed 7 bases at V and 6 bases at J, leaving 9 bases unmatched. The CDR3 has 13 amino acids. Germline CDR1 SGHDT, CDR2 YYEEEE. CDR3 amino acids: CASADRVTGEQYF. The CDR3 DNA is TGTGCCAGCGCGGACAGGGTCACTGGCGAGCAGTACTTC.

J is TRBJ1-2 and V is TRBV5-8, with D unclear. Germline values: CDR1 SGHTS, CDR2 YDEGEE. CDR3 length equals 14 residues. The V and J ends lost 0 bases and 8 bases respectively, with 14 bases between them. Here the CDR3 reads CASSLGTVLGGYTF. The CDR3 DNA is TGTGCCAGCAGCTTGGGAACAGTCCTTGGGGGCTACACCTTC.

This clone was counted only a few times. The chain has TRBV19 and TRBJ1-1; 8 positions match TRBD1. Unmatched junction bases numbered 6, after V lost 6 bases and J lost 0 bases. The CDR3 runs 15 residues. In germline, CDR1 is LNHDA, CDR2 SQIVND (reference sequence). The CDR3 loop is CASRRDRSMNTEAFF. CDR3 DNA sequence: TGTGCCAGTAGGAGGGACAGGTCCATGAACACTGAAGCTTTCTTT.

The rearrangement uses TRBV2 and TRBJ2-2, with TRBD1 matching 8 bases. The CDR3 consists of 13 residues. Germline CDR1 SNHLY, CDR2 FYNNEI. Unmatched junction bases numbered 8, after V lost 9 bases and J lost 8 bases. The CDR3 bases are TGTGCCAGTAGGACAGGGTCGACGGGGGAGCTGTTTTTT. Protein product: CASRTGSTGELFF.

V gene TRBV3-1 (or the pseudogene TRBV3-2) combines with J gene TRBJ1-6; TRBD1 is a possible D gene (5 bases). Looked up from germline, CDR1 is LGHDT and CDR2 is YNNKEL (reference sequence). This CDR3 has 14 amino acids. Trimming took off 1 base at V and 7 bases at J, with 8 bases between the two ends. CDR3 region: CASSQGRGNSPLHF. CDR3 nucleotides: TGTGCCAGCAGCCAAGGGCGGGGGAATTCACCCCTCCACTTT.

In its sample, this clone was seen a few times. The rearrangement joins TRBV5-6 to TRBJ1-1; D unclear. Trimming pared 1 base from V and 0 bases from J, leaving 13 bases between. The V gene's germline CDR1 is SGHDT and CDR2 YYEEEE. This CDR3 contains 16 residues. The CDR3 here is CASSLFGDSLNTEAFF. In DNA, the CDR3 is TGTGCCAGCAGCTTGTTCGGGGATTCCTTGAACACTGAAGCTTTCTTT.

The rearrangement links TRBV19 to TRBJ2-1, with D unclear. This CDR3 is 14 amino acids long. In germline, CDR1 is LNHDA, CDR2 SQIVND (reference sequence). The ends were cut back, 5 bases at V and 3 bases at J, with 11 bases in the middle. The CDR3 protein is CASSQTADYNEQFF. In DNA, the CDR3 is TGTGCCAGTAGTCAAACAGCCGACTACAATGAGCAGTTCTTC.

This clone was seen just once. The CDR3 is CASSLTGARAYEQYF. The CDR3 nucleotides read TGTGCCAGCAGCTTGACAGGGGCAAGGGCCTACGAGCAGTACTTC. The chain carries TRBV5-5 and TRBJ2-7; TRBD1 aligns across 7 bases. The CDR3 covers 15 residues. J gave up 2 bases and V 1 base, and 6 bases lay outside the gene matches. Looked up from germline, CDR1 is SGHKS and CDR2 is YYEKEE (reference sequence). Drawing the rest from reference TRBV5-5 and TRBJ2-7, the complete variable domain is DAGVTQSPTHLIKTRGQQVTLRCSPISGHKSVSWYQQVLGQGPQFIFQYYEKEERGRGNFPDRFSARQFPNYSSELNVNALLLGDSALYLCASSLTGARAYEQYFGPGTRLTVT.

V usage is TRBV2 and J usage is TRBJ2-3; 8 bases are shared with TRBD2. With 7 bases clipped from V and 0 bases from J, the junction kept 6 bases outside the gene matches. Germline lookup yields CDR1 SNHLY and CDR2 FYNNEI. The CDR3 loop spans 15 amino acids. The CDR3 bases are TGTGCCAGCATCTGGACTAGCAGAAGCACAGATACGCAGTATTTT. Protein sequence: CASIWTSRSTDTQYF.

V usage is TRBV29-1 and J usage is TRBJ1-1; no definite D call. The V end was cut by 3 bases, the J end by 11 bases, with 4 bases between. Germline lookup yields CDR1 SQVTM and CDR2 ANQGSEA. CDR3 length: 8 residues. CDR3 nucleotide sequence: TGCAGCGTTGAGAGTGCTTTCTTT. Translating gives CSVESAFF.

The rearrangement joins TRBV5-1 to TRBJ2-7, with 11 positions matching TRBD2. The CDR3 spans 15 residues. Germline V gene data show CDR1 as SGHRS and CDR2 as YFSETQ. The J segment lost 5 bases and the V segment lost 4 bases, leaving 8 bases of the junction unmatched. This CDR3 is CASSTLSGRAHEQYF. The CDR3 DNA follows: TGCGCCAGCAGCACCCTTAGCGGGAGGGCCCACGAGCAGTACTTC.